The TCR beta chain under discussion was sequenced for a study of patients and donors after allogeneic stem cell transplantation. This clonotype was detected many times. Trimming removed 3 bases from V and 6 bases from J, with 16 bases in between. The CDR3 is made up of 15 amino acids. Germline loops: CDR1 SGDLS, CDR2 YYNGEE. TCRdb re-called the RT-PCR reads with MiXCR, one entry per CDR3 protein. The table has roughly 230,000 distinct CDR3 sequences, 11% to 15% seen once. Sequenced: blood, either unsorted or a sorted T cell fraction (not recorded which). The rearrangement links TRBV9 to TRBJ2-1, with D uncertain. The sequence was obtained from a human donor who was either an allogeneic HSCT recipient or a stem cell or donor lymphocyte infusion donor (not recorded which). It is not recorded whose cells these are; they may come from a transplant donor. For the CDR3, the DNA is TGTGCCAGCAGCGCCCGGGCCATAGTGGGCAATGAGCAGTTCTTC. This encodes CASSARAIVGNEQFF.